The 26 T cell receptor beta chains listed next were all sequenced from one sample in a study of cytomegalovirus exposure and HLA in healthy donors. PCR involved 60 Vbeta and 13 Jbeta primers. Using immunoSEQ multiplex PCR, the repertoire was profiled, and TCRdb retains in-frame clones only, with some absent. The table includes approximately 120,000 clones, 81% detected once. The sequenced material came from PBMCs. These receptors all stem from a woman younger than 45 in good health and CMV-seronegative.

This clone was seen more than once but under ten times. Written as DNA, the CDR3 is TGCGCCAGCAGGACGGAGAGGGGGATAGGCACTGAAGCTTTCTTT. It specifies CASRTERGIGTEAFF. The rearrangement joins TRBV4-1 to TRBJ1-1, with D perhaps TRBD1 (6 bases). Germline CDR1 is MGHRA and CDR2 is YSYEKL. This CDR3 spans 15 amino acids. V was pared by 6 bases and J by 4 bases, with 18 bases between.

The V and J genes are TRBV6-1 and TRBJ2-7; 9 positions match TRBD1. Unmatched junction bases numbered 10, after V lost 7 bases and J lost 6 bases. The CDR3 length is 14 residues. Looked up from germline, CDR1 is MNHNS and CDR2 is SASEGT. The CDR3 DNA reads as TGTGCCAGCAAATCCGGGACAGGGCTAGTCGAGCAGTACTTC. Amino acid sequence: CASKSGTGLVEQYF.

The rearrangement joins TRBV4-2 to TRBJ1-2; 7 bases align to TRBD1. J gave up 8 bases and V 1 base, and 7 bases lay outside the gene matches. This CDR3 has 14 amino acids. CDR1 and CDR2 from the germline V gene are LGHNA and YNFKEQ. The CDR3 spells CASSQGQGGRGYTF. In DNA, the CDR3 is TGTGCCAGCAGCCAAGGGCAGGGGGGAAGAGGCTACACCTTC.

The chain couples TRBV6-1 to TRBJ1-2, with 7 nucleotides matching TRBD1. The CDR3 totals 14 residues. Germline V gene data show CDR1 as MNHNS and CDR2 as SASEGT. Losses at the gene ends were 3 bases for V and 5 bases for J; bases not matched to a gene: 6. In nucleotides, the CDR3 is TGTGCCAGCAGTGAGCGGACAGGTTTATATGGCTACACCTTC. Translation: CASSERTGLYGYTF.

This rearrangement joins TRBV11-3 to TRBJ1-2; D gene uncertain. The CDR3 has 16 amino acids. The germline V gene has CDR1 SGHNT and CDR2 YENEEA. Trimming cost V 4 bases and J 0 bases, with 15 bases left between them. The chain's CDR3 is CASSSHPQLTNYGYTF. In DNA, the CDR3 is TGTGCCAGCAGCTCACACCCACAGCTGACTAACTATGGCTACACCTTC.

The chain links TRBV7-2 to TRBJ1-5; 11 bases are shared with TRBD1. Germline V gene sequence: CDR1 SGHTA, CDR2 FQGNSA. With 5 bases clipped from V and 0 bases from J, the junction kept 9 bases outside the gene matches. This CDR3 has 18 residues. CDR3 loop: CASSIRDRGINSNQPQHF. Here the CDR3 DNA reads TGTGCCAGCAGCATCCGGGACAGGGGGATTAATAGCAATCAGCCCCAGCATTTT.

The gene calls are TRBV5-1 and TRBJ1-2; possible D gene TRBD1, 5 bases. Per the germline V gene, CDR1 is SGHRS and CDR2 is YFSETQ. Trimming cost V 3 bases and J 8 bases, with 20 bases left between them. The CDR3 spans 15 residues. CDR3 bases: TGCGCCAGCAGCTGGGGGAGGTCAGGAGGAGACGGCTACACCTTC. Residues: CASSWGRSGGDGYTF. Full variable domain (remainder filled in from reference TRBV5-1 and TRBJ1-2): KAGVTQTPRYLIKTRGQQVTLSCSPISGHRSVSWYQQTPGQGLQFLFEYFSETQRNKGNFPGRFSGRQFSNSRSEMNVSTLELGDSALYLCASSWGRSGGDGYTFGSGTRLTVV.

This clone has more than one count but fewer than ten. The CDR3 DNA is TGTGCCAGCAGCGGCCGGGGTACTGAAGCTTTCTTT. Translation gives CASSGRGTEAFF. V is TRBV9 and J is TRBJ1-1; D gene unclear. Trimming left V 3 bases short and J 5 bases short, with 8 bases between. CDR3 size: 12 residues. In germline, CDR1 is SGDLS, CDR2 YYNGEE.

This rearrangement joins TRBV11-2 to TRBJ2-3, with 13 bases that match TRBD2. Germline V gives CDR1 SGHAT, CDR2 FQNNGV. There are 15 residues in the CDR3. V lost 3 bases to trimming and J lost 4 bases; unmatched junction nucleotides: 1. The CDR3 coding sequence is TGTGCCAGCAGCTTTACTAGCGGGGGGGCAGATACGCAGTATTTT. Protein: CASSFTSGGADTQYF. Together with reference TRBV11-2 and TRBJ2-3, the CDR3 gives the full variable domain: EAGVAQSPRYKIIEKRQSVAFWCNPISGHATLYWYQQILGQGPKLLIQFQNNGVVDDSQLPKDRFSAERLKGVDSTLKIQPAKLEDSAVYLCASSFTSGGADTQYFGPGTRLTVL.

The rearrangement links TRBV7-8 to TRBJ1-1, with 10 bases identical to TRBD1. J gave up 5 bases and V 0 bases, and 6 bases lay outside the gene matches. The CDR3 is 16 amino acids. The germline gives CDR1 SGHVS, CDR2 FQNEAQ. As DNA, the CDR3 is TGTGCCAGCAGCTTAGCTGACAGGGGGCCGAGTACTGAAGCTTTCTTT. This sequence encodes CASSLADRGPSTEAFF.

DNA for the CDR3: TGTGCCAGCAGCCCTAGCGGGATCCCGGGGTACGGTGAGCAGTTCTTC. It is translated as CASSPSGIPGYGEQFF. The chain carries TRBV7-6 and TRBJ2-1; 9 bases agree with TRBD2. This CDR3 is built from 16 residues. Germline V gene data show CDR1 as SGHVS and CDR2 as FNYEAQ. V shed 5 bases, J shed 9 bases, and the junction held 14 bases outside the gene matches.

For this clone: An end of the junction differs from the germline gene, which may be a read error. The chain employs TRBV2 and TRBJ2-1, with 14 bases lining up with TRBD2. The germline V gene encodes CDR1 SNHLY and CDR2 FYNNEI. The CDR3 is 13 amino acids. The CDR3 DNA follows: TGTGCCAGCAGTCGGACTAGCGGGGGGTTATGGGTCTTC. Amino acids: CASSRTSGGLWVF. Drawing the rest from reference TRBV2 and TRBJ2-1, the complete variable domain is EPEVTQTPSHQVTQMGQEVILRCVPISNHLYFYWYRQILGQKVEFLVSFYNNEISEKSEIFDDQFSVERPDGSNFTLKIRSTKLEDSAMYFCASSRTSGGLWVFGPGTRLTVL.

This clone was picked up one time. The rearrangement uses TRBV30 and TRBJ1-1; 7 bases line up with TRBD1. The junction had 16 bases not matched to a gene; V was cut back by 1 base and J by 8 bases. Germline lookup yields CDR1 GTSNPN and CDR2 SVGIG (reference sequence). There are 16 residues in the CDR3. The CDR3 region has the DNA TGTGCCTGGAGTGCAAAGGGGGCCCTCGAGACGAGAGAAGCTTTCTTT. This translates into CAWSAKGALETREAFF.

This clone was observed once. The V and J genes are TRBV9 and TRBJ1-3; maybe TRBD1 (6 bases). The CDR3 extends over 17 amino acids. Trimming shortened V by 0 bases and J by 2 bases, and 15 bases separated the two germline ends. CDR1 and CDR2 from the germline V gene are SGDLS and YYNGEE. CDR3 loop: CASSVVSGTGPGNTIYF. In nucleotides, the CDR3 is TGTGCCAGCAGCGTAGTATCAGGAACAGGGCCTGGAAACACCATATATTTT.

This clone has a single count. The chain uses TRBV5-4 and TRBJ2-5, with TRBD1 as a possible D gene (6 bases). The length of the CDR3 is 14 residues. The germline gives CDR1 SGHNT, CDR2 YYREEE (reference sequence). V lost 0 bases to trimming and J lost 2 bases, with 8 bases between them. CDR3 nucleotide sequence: TGTGCCAGCAGCTTGGCGAGGGGGCAAGAGACCCAGTACTTC. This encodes CASSLARGQETQYF.

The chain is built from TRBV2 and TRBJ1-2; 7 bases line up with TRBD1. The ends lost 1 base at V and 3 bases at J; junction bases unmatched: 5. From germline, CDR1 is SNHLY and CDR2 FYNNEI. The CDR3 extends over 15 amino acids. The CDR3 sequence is CASSEGGQVYYGYTF. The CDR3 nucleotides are TGTGCCAGCAGTGAAGGAGGACAGGTCTACTATGGCTACACCTTC. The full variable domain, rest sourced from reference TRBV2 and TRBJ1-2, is EPEVTQTPSHQVTQMGQEVILRCVPISNHLYFYWYRQILGQKVEFLVSFYNNEISEKSEIFDDQFSVERPDGSNFTLKIRSTKLEDSAMYFCASSEGGQVYYGYTFGSGTRLTVV.

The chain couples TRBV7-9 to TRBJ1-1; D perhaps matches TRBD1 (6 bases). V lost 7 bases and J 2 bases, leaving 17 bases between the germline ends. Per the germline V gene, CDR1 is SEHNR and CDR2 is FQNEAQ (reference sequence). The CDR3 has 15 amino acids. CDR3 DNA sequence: TGTGCCAGCACCTTTTACAGGGCCGACAACACTGAAGCTTTCTTT. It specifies CASTFYRADNTEAFF.

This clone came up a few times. CDR3 DNA: TGTGCCAGCAGTTTTGAGGGGGCGGGTAATCAGCCCCAGCATTTT. This sequence encodes CASSFEGAGNQPQHF. The chain has TRBV27 and TRBJ1-5, with TRBD1 matching over 7 bases. The junction had 6 bases not matched to a gene; V was cut back by 3 bases and J by 4 bases. The CDR3 totals 15 residues. Germline V gene lookup returns CDR1 MNHEY and CDR2 SMNVEV (reference sequence).

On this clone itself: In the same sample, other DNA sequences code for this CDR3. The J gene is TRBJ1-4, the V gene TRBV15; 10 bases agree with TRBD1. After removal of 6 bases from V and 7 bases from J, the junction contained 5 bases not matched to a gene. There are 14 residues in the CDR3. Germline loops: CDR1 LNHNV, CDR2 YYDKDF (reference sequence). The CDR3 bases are TGTGCCACCAGTAGGGACAGGGGAGCTGAAAAACTGTTTTTT. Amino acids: CATSRDRGAEKLFF.

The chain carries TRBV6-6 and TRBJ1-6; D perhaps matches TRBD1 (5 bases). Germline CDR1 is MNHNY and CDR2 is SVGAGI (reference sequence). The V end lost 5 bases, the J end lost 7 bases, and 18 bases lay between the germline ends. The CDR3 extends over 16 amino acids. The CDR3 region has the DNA TGTGCCAGCAGTCCCCTCCAGGGTGTGGGCAATTCACCCCTCCACTTT. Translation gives CASSPLQGVGNSPLHF.

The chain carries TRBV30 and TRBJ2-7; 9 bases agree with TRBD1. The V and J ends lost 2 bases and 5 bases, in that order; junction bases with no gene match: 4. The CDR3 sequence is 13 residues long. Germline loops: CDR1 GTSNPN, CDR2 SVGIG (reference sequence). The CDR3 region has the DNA TGTGCCTGGAGTACAGGGGGCGGGAACGAGCAGTACTTC. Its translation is CAWSTGGGNEQYF.

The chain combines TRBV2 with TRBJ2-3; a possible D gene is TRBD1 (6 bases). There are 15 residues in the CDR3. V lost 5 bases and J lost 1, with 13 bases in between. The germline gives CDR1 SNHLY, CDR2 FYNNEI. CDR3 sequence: CASSFRGSGTDTQYF. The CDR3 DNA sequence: TGTGCCAGCAGTTTCAGGGGTAGCGGCACAGATACGCAGTATTTT.

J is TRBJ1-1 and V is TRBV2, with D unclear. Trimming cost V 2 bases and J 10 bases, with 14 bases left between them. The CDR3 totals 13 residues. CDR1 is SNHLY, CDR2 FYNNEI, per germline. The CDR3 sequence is CASSEFRARGAFF. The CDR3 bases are TGTGCCAGCAGTGAATTTAGGGCCCGGGGAGCTTTCTTT.

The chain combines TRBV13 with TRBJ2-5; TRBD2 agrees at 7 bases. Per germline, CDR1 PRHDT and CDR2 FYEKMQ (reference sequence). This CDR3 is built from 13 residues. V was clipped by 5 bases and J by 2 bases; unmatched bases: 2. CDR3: CASSPAGQETQYF. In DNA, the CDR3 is TGTGCCAGCAGCCCAGCGGGGCAAGAGACCCAGTACTTC.

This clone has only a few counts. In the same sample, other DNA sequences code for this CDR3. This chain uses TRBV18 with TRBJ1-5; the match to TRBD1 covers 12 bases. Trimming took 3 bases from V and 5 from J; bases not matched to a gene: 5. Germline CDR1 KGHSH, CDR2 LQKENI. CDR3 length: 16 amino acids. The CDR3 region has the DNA TGTGCCAGCTCACCGACAGGGACAGGGGGCGATCAGCCCCAGCATTTT. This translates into CASSPTGTGGDQPQHF. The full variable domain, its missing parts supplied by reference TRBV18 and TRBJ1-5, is NAGVMQNPRHLVRRRGQEARLRCSPMKGHSHVYWYRQLPEEGLKFMVYLQKENIIDESGMPKERFSAEFPKEGPSILRIQQVVRGDSAAYFCASSPTGTGGDQPQHFGDGTRLSIL.

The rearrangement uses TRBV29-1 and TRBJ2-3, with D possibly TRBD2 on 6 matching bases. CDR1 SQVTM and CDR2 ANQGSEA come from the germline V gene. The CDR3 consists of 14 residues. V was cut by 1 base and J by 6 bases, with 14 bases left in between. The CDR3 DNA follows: TGCAGCGTTGAAGGTGGGGGGATCGGCGATACGCAGTATTTT. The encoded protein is CSVEGGGIGDTQYF.